The 8 T cell receptor beta chains in this list originate from one sample, sequenced in a study of cytomegalovirus exposure and HLA in healthy donors (dated by TCRdb to 2017 to 2019). To prepare the library, the immunoSEQ multiplex PCR assay was applied. A mixture of 60 forward primers for TCR Vbeta segments and 13 reverse primers for TCR Jbeta segments was used in the multiplex PCR. The immuneACCESS repertoire file appears here via TCRdb, limited to in-frame rearrangements. These files lack a portion of the clones; in checked studies, under half of the deficit traces to unresolved V genes, and the cause of the others is not known. For this sample there are tens of thousands of clones; less than 70% appear just once. In total, the top ten clones hold 3% to 3.5% of the sample. Sequenced: PBMCs. These receptors were obtained from a woman aged 45-60 years in good health and CMV-seronegative.

Only a few counts were recorded for this clone. This CDR3 is CASSQGYYQPQHF. In DNA, the CDR3 is TGTGCCAGCAGCCAAGGTTATTATCAGCCCCAGCATTTT. J is TRBJ1-5 and V is TRBV14; the D is unclear. The CDR3 length is 13 residues. In germline, CDR1 is SGHDN, CDR2 FVKESK. Trimming stripped 1 base from V and 5 bases from J, with 6 bases between.

This chain joins TRBV7-3 and TRBJ2-2; 9 bases agree with TRBD2. Trimming cost V 5 bases and J 5 bases; bases outside gene matches: 9. The CDR3 totals 16 residues. Germline loops: CDR1 SGHTA, CDR2 FQGTGA. The CDR3 DNA is TGTGCCAGCAGCCCTTTCGCGGGAGGGCGGACCGGGGAGCTGTTTTTT. Translation gives CASSPFAGGRTGELFF.

This clone was seen a handful of times. The chain employs TRBV18 and TRBJ1-1; tentative D call: TRBD1 (5 bases). Per the germline V gene, CDR1 is KGHSH and CDR2 is LQKENI. CDR3 length equals 17 residues. The germline V and J ends were trimmed by 0 bases and 0 bases, with 14 bases remaining between them. The CDR3 DNA reads TGTGCCAGCTCACCACCGGGGCCAAGGGGTATGAACACTGAAGCTTTCTTT. Its protein is CASSPPGPRGMNTEAFF. The full variable domain, with the rest looked up from reference TRBV18 and TRBJ1-1, is NAGVMQNPRHLVRRRGQEARLRCSPMKGHSHVYWYRQLPEEGLKFMVYLQKENIIDESGMPKERFSAEFPKEGPSILRIQQVVRGDSAAYFCASSPPGPRGMNTEAFFGQGTRLTVV.

The CDR3: CASSYSGRADTQYF. The DNA for the CDR3 is TGTGCCAGCAGTTATAGCGGGAGAGCAGATACGCAGTATTTT. The chain links TRBV6-6 to TRBJ2-3, with 9 nucleotides matching TRBD2. The CDR3 runs to 14 residues. Unmatched junction bases numbered 2, after V lost 3 bases and J lost 4 bases. CDR1 is MNHNY, CDR2 SVGAGI, per germline (reference sequence).

The chain uses TRBV29-1 and TRBJ1-4, with D tentatively TRBD1 (6 bases). Germline V gene lookup returns CDR1 SQVTM and CDR2 ANQGSEA. The V gene lost 5 bases and the J gene lost 1 base, with 17 bases spanning the gap. There are 16 residues in the CDR3. CDR3 nucleotide sequence: TGCAGCGTTCACCTCGACTCAGGGGTAACTAATGAAAAACTGTTTTTT. It encodes CSVHLDSGVTNEKLFF.

The genes are TRBV19 and TRBJ2-5; 9 positions agree with TRBD1. This CDR3 comprises 13 residues. Germline loops: CDR1 LNHDA, CDR2 SQIVND (reference sequence). V gave up 5 bases and J gave up 5 bases; unmatched junction bases: 3. DNA for the CDR3: TGTGCCAGTAGTGGGACAGGGTGGGAGACCCAGTACTTC. Its translation is CASSGTGWETQYF.

This clone was seen a handful of times. The genes are TRBV9 and TRBJ2-3; 7 positions match TRBD2. The CDR3 consists of 16 residues. The junction had 7 bases not matched to a gene; V was cut back by 2 bases and J by 1 base. The germline CDR1 and CDR2 sequences are SGDLS and YYNGEE. CDR3 DNA sequence: TGTGCCAGCAGCGTCACTAGCGCCCTTGGCACAGATACGCAGTATTTT. Its translation is CASSVTSALGTDTQYF.

Worth noting for this clone: Since the CDR3 does not end with the conserved phenylalanine or tryptophan, this likely comes from a read error. V usage is TRBV28 and J usage is TRBJ1-2, with 9 positions matching TRBD1. The CDR3 covers 15 residues. The V segment lost 6 bases and the J segment 8 bases; nucleotides outside the gene matches: 13. CDR1 and CDR2 from the germline V gene are MDHEN and SYDVKM. The CDR3 nucleotides are TGTGCCAGCAGCTCCGTGGGACAGGGCTTTGAGGGCTACACCCTC. Protein sequence: CASSSVGQGFEGYTL.